This T cell receptor (beta chain) was identified during a study of blood T cell repertoires in COVID-19. Study information: Specimens from acute and convalescent COVID-19 originated in the United States, Italy and Spain.

Participants had their cohort set by participant-reported clinical history. Donors of Cohort 3 who recovered were those that had two negative PCRs, clearance, or symptom resolution. Study processing details: Nucleated cell counts were estimated from reference gene primer amplification. Libraries were prepared by immunoSEQ multiplex PCR; TCRdb keeps only in-frame clonotypes and omits some of them. For V, J and clone size, that table is used; D and trimming come from the DNA. The table records about 300,000 clones, about 90% of them present only once. The CDR3 consists of 14 residues. The germline gives CDR1 SGHTA, CDR2 FQGTGA. V was trimmed by 2 bases and J by 1 base, leaving 8 bases between them.

The chain is built from TRBV7-3 and TRBJ1-1; D call uncertain. The receptor was isolated from a woman aged 25 to 39 who had recovered from COVID-19. The specimen sequenced was PBMCs or T cells enriched from blood (not recorded which). The CDR3 coding sequence is TGTGCCAGCAGCTTATCTAATCAGAACACTGAAGCTTTCTTT. It encodes CASSLSNQNTEAFF.